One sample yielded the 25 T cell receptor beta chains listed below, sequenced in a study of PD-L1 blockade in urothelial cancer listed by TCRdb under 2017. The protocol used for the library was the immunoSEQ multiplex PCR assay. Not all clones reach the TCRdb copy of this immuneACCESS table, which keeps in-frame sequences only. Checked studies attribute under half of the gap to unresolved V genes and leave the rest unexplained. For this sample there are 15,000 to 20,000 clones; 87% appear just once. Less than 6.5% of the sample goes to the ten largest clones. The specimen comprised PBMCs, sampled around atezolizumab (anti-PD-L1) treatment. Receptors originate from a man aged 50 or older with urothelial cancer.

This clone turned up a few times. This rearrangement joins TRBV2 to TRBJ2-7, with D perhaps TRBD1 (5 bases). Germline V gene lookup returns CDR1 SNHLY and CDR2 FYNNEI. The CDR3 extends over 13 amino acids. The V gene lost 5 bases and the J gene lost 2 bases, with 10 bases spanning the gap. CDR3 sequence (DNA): TGTGCCAGCAGTAGAGACAGTACCTACGAGCAGTACTTC. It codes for CASSRDSTYEQYF.

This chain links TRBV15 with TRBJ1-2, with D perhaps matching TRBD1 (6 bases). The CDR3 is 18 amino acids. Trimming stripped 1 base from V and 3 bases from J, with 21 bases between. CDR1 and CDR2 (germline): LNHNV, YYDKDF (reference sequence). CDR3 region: CATSRVMAGAPKDYGYTF. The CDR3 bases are TGTGCCACCAGCAGAGTTATGGCAGGGGCCCCAAAGGACTATGGCTACACCTTC.

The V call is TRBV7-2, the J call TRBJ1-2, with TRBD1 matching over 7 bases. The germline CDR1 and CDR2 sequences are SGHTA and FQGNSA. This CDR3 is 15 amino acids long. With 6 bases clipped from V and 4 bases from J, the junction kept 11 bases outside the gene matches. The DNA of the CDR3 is TGTGCCAGCAGTCCTCGGACAGGAGGGGTCTATGGCTACACCTTC. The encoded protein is CASSPRTGGVYGYTF.

CDR3 in DNA: TGTGCCAGCAAGGACACTACATATGGCTACACCTTC. Amino acid sequence: CASKDTTYGYTF. The rearrangement links TRBV6-1 to TRBJ1-2, with D maybe TRBD1 (5 bases). CDR1 is MNHNS and CDR2 is SASEGT in the germline V gene. Trimming removed 7 bases at V and 5 bases at J, with 11 bases between. The CDR3 totals 12 residues.

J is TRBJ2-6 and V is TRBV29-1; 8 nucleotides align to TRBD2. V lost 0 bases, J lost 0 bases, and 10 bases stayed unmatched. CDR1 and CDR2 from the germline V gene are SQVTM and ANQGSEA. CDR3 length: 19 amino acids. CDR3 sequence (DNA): TGCAGCGTTGAAGATCGGGGAGCGGGAGCCCTCTCTGGGGCCAACGTCCTGACTTTC. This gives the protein CSVEDRGAGALSGANVLTF.

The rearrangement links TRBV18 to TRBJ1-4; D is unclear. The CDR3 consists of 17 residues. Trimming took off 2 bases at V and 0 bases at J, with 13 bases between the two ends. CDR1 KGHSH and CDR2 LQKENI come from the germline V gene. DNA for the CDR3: TGTGCCAGCTCACCAGCCGAGGTGGTACCAACTAATGAAAAACTGTTTTTT. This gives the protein CASSPAEVVPTNEKLFF.

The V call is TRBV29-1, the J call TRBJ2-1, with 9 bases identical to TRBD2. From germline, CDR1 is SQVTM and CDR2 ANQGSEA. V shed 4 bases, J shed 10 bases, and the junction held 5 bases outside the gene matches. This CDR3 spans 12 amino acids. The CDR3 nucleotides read TGCAGCGTTGGTGGACTAGCGAGGGAGCAGTTCTTC. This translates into CSVGGLAREQFF.

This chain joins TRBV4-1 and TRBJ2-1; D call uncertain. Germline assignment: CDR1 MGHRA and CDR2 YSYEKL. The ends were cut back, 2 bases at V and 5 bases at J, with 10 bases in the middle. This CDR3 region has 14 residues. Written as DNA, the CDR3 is TGCGCCAGCAGCCAACCCCGACTTGACAATGAGCAGTTCTTC. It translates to CASSQPRLDNEQFF.

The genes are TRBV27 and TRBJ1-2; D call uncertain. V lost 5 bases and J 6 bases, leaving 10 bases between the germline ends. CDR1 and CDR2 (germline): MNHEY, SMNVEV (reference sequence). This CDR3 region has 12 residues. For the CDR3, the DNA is TGTGCCAGCAGTCCCCGAGGGAATGGCTACACCTTC. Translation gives CASSPRGNGYTF.

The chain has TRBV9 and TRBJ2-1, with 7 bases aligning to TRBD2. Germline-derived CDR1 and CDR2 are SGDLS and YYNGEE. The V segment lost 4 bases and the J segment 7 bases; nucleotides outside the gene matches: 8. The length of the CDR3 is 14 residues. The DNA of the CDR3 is TGTGCCAGCAGCCCGAATCCTAGCGGAAATGAGCAGTTCTTC. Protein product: CASSPNPSGNEQFF. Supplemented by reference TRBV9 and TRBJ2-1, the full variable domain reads DSGVTQTPKHLITATGQRVTLRCSPRSGDLSVYWYQQSLDQGLQFLIQYYNGEERAKGNILERFSAQQFPDLHSELNLSSLELGDSALYFCASSPNPSGNEQFFGPGTRLTVL.

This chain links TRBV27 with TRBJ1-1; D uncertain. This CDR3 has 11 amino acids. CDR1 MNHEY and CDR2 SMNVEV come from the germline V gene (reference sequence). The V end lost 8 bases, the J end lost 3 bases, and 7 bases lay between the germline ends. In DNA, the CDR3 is TGTGCCAGCGAAACGGACACTGAAGCTTTCTTT. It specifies CASETDTEAFF.

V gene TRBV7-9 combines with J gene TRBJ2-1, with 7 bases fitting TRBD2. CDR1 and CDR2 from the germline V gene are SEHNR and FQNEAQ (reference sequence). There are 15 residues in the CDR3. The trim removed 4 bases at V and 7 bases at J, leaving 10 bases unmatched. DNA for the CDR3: TGTGCCAGCAGCTGGCAGGGAGGGATGGGGAATGAGCAGTTCTTC. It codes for CASSWQGGMGNEQFF.

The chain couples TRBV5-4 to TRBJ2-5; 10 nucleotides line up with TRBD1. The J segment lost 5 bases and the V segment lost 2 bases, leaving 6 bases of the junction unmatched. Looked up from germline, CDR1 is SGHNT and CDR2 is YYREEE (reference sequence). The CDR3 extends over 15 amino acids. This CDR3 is CASSFPGQGSETQYF. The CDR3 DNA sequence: TGTGCCAGCAGCTTCCCGGGACAGGGGTCGGAGACCCAGTACTTC. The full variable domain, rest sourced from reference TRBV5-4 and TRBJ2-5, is ETGVTQSPTHLIKTRGQQVTLRCSSQSGHNTVSWYQQALGQGPQFIFQYYREEENGRGNFPPRFSGLQFPNYSSELNVNALELDDSALYLCASSFPGQGSETQYFGPGTRLLVL.

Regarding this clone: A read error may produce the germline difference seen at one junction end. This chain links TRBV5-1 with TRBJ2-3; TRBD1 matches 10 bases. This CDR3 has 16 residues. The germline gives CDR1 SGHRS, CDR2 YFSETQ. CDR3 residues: CASSPRDRGGTDTQYF. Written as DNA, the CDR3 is TGCGCTAGCAGCCCGAGGGACAGGGGAGGAACAGATACGCAGTATTTT.

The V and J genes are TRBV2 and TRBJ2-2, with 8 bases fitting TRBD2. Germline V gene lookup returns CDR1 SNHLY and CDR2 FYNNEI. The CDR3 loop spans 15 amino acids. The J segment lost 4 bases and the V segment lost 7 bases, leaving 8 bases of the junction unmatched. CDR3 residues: CASIGGRRVTGELFF. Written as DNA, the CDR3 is TGTGCCAGCATCGGCGGGAGGAGGGTCACCGGGGAGCTGTTTTTT. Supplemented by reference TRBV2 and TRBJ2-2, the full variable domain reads EPEVTQTPSHQVTQMGQEVILRCVPISNHLYFYWYRQILGQKVEFLVSFYNNEISEKSEIFDDQFSVERPDGSNFTLKIRSTKLEDSAMYFCASIGGRRVTGELFFGEGSRLTVL.

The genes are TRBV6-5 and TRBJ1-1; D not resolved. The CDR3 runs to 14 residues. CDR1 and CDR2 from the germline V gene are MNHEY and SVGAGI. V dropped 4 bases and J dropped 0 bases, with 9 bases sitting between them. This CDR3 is CASSWAQVNTEAFF. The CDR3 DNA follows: TGTGCCAGCAGTTGGGCCCAGGTGAACACTGAAGCTTTCTTT.

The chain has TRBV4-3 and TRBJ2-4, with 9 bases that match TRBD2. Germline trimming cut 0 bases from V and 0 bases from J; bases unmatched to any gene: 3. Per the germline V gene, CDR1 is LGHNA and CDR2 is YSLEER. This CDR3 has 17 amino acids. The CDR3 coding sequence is TGCGCCAGCAGCCAAGAGCTAGCGGGACTAGCCAAAAACATTCAGTACTTC. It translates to CASSQELAGLAKNIQYF.

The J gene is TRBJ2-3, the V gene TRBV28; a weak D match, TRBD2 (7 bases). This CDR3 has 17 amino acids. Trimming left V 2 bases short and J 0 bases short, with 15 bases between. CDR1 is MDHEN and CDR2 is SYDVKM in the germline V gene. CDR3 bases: TGTGCCAGCAGTTTACGCGGCGGGGGCGGGAGCACAGATACGCAGTATTTT. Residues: CASSLRGGGGSTDTQYF.

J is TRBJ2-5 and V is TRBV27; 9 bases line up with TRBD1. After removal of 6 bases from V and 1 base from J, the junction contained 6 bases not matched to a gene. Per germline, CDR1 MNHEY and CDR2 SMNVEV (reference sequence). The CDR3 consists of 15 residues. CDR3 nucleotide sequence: TGTGCCAGCAGCCCCCAGGGACAGGGCCAAGAGACCCAGTACTTC. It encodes CASSPQGQGQETQYF.

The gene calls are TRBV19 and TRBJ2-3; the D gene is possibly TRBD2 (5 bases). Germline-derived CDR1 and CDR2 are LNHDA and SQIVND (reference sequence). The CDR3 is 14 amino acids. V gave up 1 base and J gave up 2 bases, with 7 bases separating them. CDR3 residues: CASSIGGFTDTQYF. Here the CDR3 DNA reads TGTGCCAGTAGTATAGGAGGGTTCACAGATACGCAGTATTTT.

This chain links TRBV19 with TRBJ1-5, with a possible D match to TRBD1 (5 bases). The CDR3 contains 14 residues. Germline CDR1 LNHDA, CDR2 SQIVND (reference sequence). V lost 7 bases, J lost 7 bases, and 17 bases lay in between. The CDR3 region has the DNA TGTGCCAGTACCCAAAGGGGTGCCCAGCAGCCCCAGCATTTT. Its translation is CASTQRGAQQPQHF. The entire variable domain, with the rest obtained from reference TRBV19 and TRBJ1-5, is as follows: DGGITQSPKYLFRKEGQNVTLSCEQNLNHDAMYWYRQDPGQGLRLIYYSQIVNDFQKGDIAEGYSVSREKKESFPLTVTSAQKNPTAFYLCASTQRGAQQPQHFGDGTRLSIL.

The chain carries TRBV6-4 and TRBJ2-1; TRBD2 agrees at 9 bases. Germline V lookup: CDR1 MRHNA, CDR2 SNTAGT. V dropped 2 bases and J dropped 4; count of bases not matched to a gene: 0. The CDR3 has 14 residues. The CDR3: CASSDSGGYNEQFF. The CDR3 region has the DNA TGTGCCAGCAGTGACAGCGGGGGGTACAATGAGCAGTTCTTC.

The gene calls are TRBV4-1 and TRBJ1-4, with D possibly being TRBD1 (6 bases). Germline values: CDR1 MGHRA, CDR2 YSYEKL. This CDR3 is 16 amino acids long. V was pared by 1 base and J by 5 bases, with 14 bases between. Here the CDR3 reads CASSQARGAGNEKLFF. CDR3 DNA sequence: TGCGCCAGCAGCCAAGCTCGGGGGGCAGGGAATGAAAAACTGTTTTTT.

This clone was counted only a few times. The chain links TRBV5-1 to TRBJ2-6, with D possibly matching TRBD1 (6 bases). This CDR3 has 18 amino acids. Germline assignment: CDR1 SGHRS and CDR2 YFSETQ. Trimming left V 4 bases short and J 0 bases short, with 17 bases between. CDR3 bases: TGCGCCAGCAGCCACCTTGGACAGACGAGCTCTGGGGCCAACGTCCTGACTTTC. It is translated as CASSHLGQTSSGANVLTF.

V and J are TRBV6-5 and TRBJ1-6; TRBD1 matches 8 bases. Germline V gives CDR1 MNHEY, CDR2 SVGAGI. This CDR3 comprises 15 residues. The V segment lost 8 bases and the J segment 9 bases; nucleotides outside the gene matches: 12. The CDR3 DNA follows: TGTGCCAGCGCCCCCAAAGACAGGGGCATTTCACCCCTCCACTTT. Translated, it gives CASAPKDRGISPLHF.